These T cell receptor beta chains were read from a single sample in a study of shared clonotypes between healthy human individuals. Libraries were prepared by immunoSEQ multiplex PCR; TCRdb keeps only in-frame clonotypes and omits some of them. In the table there are a few million clones, 85% to 95% of which are singletons. Sequencing input: naive CD4+ T cells from PBMCs. The receptor set was obtained from a man between 18 and 35 years old in good health. Some clones in this sample may be carry-over from other donors' samples. CDR3s include the opening cysteine and the closing phenylalanine or tryptophan. Fields, in order: clone size, D gene, J gene, V gene, CDR3 DNA, CDR3 protein. The D gene is left open where the match is weak. Some rows mark clone size as missing; the rest say once, few, many or name a class of expanded clone.

NA,TRBD1,TRBJ1-1,TRBV2,TGTGCCAGCAGCCGGGACAGGGTGGGGAACACTGAAGCTTTCTTT,CASSRDRVGNTEAFF
NA,NA,TRBJ2-3,TRBV6-1,TGTGCCAGCAGTGTTCGGACTGGGGGAGAGGATACGCAGTATTTT,CASSVRTGGEDTQYF
NA,NA,TRBJ2-3,TRBV7-3,TGTGCCAGCAGCCAACAGGGCCCCCCTAGCACAGATACGCAGTATTTT,CASSQQGPPSTDTQYF
NA,NA,TRBJ1-1,TRBV27,TGTGCCAGCAGTTTTATAGGACAGCCCAACACTGAAGCTTTCTTT,CASSFIGQPNTEAFF
NA,TRBD2,TRBJ2-5,TRBV7-9,TGTGCCAGCAGCCAGCGGACTAGCGGGACTGGTAGGTCCGGGGAGACCCAGTACTTC,CASSQRTSGTGRSGETQYF
NA,NA,TRBJ1-1,TRBV27,TGTGCCAGCAGTCCCAGGAGGGGCGAGACTGAAGCTTTCTTT,CASSPRRGETEAFF
NA,TRBD2,TRBJ2-1,TRBV7-2,TGTGCCAGCAGCTTAGATTTCTCGAGGGAGGGCCGGGGTGAGCAGTTCTTC,CASSLDFSREGRGEQFF
once,NA,TRBJ1-5,TRBV27,TGTGCCAGCAGTTTAGTGGGGATAGGGATCTATAGCAATCAGCCCCAGCATTTT,CASSLVGIGIYSNQPQHF
NA,NA,TRBJ2-7,TRBV20-1,TGCAGTGCTAATACCTACGAGCAGTACTTC,CSANTYEQYF
NA,NA,TRBJ1-1,TRBV18,TGTGCCAGCTGCCCCTCACTGAACACTGAAGCTTTCTTT,CASCPSLNTEAFF
NA,NA,TRBJ1-5,TRBV27,TGTGCCAGCAGTTTAAGGGGAGGGCAGGGGAATCAGCCCCAGCATTTT,CASSLRGGQGNQPQHF
NA,TRBD1,TRBJ2-3,TRBV7-9,TGTGCCGTCTTGAGGACAGGGGCCCTCGGCACGCAGTATTTT,CAVLRTGALGTQYF
NA,TRBD2,TRBJ2-1,TRBV11-3,TGTGCCAGCAGCCATAGCGGGGTCTCCTACAATGAGCAGTTCTTC,CASSHSGVSYNEQFF
NA,TRBD2,TRBJ2-7,TRBV9,TGTGCCAGCAGCGCGCTAGCGGGAGGCGACGAGCAGTACTTC,CASSALAGGDEQYF
NA,NA,TRBJ1-4,TRBV19,TGTGCCAGTGGACCCGGGGCCTTAGCAACTAATGAAAAACTGTTTTTT,CASGPGALATNEKLFF
NA,NA,TRBJ2-7,TRBV28,TGTGCCAGCAGTCCCGCCTACGAGCAGTACTTC,CASSPAYEQYF
NA,NA,TRBJ1-4,TRBV2,TGTGCCAGCAGTGGGTGGGAGGAACTGTTTTTT,CASSGWEELFF
NA,NA,TRBJ2-7,TRBV7-9,TGTGCCAGCAGCCCATGGACCTACGAGCAGTACTTC,CASSPWTYEQYF
NA,NA,TRBJ2-2,TRBV7-2,TGTGCCAGCAGCTTAATGACACTGAACACCGGGGAGCTGTTTTTT,CASSLMTLNTGELFF
NA,NA,TRBJ2-7,TRBV27,TGTGCCAGCAGTTTTGAGGACTCGGGAGAGCAGTACTTC,CASSFEDSGEQYF
NA,NA,TRBJ1-5,TRBV11-2,TGTGCCAGCAGCCCCACGGGATCCGAGGGGCCCCAGCATTTT,CASSPTGSEGPQHF
once,TRBD2,TRBJ2-3,TRBV30,TGTGCCTGGAAACGGCCGTGGCTAGCGGGAGGCCCAGATACGCAGTATTTT,CAWKRPWLAGGPDTQYF
NA,NA,TRBJ2-7,TRBV7-6,TGTGCCAGCAGCTCCTGGACTACCCCCAGCGAGCAGTACTTC,CASSSWTTPSEQYF
NA,NA,TRBJ1-1,TRBV5-1,TGCGCCAGCAGCTTGGCAAGCAGGGGCAACCAAAGACTTGAAGCTTTCTTT,CASSLASRGNQRLEAFF
NA,TRBD2,TRBJ2-1,TRBV28,TGTGCCAGCAGTTTATGGTCTAGCGGTCTTGCGGATGAGCAGTTCTTC,CASSLWSSGLADEQFF
NA,TRBD2,TRBJ2-3,TRBV7-6,TGTGCCAGCAGCATACTAGCGGGATCTAGCACAGATACGCAGTATTTT,CASSILAGSSTDTQYF
NA,TRBD2,TRBJ2-3,TRBV5-1,TGCGCCAGCATCCGGACTAGCGGGACCACAGATACGCAGTATTTT,CASIRTSGTTDTQYF
NA,TRBD1,TRBJ1-1,TRBV7-8,TGTGCCAGCAGCGCCGGACAGGGGGGTGGTGAAGCTTTCTTT,CASSAGQGGGEAFF
NA,NA,TRBJ1-4,TRBV5-1,TGCGCCAGCAGCTTGCTAGGGTCTAATGAAAAACTGTTTTTT,CASSLLGSNEKLFF
NA,TRBD1,TRBJ2-3,TRBV11-3,TGTGCCAGCAGCCCGGGACAGGGCAGCACAGATACGCAGTATTTT,CASSPGQGSTDTQYF
NA,TRBD1,TRBJ1-5,TRBV2,TGTGCCAGCAGTACCTATATGGGGACAGGGGCAGGCTCTCGAAATCAGCCCCAGCATTTT,CASSTYMGTGAGSRNQPQHF
NA,TRBD1,TRBJ2-1,TRBV7-9,TGTGCCAGCAGCTCCTACAGGGGCGATGAGCAGTTCTTC,CASSSYRGDEQFF
few,NA,TRBJ1-1,TRBV7-6,TGTGCCAGCAGCTACCTAGCCGGGAACACTGAAGCTTTCTTT,CASSYLAGNTEAFF
NA,NA,TRBJ1-5,TRBV18,TGTGCCAGCTCACCAGGCCAGAGCAATCAGCCCCAGCATTTT,CASSPGQSNQPQHF
NA,NA,TRBJ2-3,TRBV6-1,TGTGCCAGCACCGTGAGGAGGGCGGCAGATACGCAGTATTTT,CASTVRRAADTQYF
NA,TRBD1,TRBJ1-1,TRBV19,TGTGCCAGTAGTAGGGACAGGGTCGGCGCTTTCTTT,CASSRDRVGAFF
NA,TRBD2,TRBJ2-2,TRBV6-6,TGTGCCAGCCGGACTAGCGGGAACACCGGGGAGCTGTTTTTT,CASRTSGNTGELFF
once,NA,TRBJ2-7,TRBV6-5,TGTGCCAGCAGAGGGTCGGAGACCTCCTACGAGCAGTACTTC,CASRGSETSYEQYF
NA,NA,TRBJ2-4,TRBV15,TGTGCCACCAGCAGAGGGGCGCTAGAAAACATTCAGTACTTC,CATSRGALENIQYF
once,TRBD2,TRBJ2-1,TRBV7-9,TGTGCCAGCAGCTACCGTCTTGCGGGAGGGTACAATGAGCAGTTCTTC,CASSYRLAGGYNEQFF
NA,NA,TRBJ2-5,TRBV6-5,TGTGCCAGCAGTTACTCGACGGGTTTGGAGACCCAGTACTTC,CASSYSTGLETQYF
NA,NA,TRBJ2-7,TRBV5-1,TGCGCCAGCAGCTTGGAAAGCACTAGCGAGCAGTACTTC,CASSLESTSEQYF
NA,NA,TRBJ1-5,TRBV14,TGTGCCAGCAGCCAAAATCTGGATCAGCCCCAGCATTTT,CASSQNLDQPQHF
NA,NA,TRBJ1-2,TRBV6-5,TGTGCCAGCCATCGGAGGGACTATGGCTACACCTTC,CASHRRDYGYTF
NA,NA,TRBJ1-1,TRBV7-9,TGTGCCAGCAGCTCTAGAGTGGAAACTGAAGCTTTCTTT,CASSSRVETEAFF
NA,NA,TRBJ2-1,TRBV28,TGTGCCAGCAGTTTAACAGGGCGTGTGGATGAGCAGTTCTTC,CASSLTGRVDEQFF
NA,NA,TRBJ2-7,TRBV25-1,TGTGCCAGGGGTGAGGACTACGAGCAGTACTTC,CARGEDYEQYF